This record concerns one T cell receptor beta chain sequence. This specimen comes from a study of blood T cell repertoires in COVID-19. In the study overall: COVID-19 samples from acute and convalescent phases originated in the United States, Italy and Spain. The analysed material was cDNA or gDNA that came from T cells, B-cell-depleted T cells, or PBMCs.

The age range of participants was about 18 to 100 years, with residence in roughly 25 US areas. Two negative PCRs, clearance, or symptom resolution were required of recovered Cohort 3 donors. CDR1 and CDR2 from the germline V gene are SGHKS and YYEKEE (reference sequence). This CDR3 region has 15 residues. The ends were cut back, 0 bases at V and 7 bases at J, with 13 bases in the middle. Method: immunoSEQ multiplex PCR; TCRdb's copy keeps in-frame clones and lacks some. The sample shows a few hundred thousand clones, approximately 86% of them seen only once. This chain links TRBV5-5 with TRBJ2-2; D perhaps matches TRBD2 (6 bases). The TCR comes from a woman aged 18-35 years who had recovered from COVID-19. Sequenced input: PBMCs or T cells enriched from blood (not recorded which). The CDR3 protein is CASSLGSGLSGELFF. CDR3 DNA: TGTGCCAGCAGCTTGGGGTCGGGACTCAGCGGGGAGCTGTTTTTT.